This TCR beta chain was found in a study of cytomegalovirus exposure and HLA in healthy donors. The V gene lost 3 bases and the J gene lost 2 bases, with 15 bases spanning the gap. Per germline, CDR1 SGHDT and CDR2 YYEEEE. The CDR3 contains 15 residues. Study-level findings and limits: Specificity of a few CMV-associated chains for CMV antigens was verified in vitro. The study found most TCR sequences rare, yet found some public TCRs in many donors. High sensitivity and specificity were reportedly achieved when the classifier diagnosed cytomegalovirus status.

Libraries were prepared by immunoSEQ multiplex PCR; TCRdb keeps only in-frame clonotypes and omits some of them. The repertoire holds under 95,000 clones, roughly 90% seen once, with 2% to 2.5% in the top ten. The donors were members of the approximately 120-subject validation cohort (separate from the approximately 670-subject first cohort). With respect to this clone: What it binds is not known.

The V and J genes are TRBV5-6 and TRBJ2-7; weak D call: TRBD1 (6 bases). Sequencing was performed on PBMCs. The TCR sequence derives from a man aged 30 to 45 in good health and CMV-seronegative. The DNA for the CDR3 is TGTGCCAGCAGCTACTACCGGGACACTACCTACGAGCAGTACTTC. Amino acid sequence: CASSYYRDTTYEQYF.